This record concerns one T cell receptor beta chain sequence. This sample is drawn from a study of blood T cell repertoires in COVID-19. The CDR3 extends over 12 amino acids. CDR1 and CDR2 (germline): SEHNR, FQNEAQ (reference sequence). V was clipped by 3 bases and J by 12 bases, with 12 bases between them. Clones were sequenced by immunoSEQ multiplex PCR, and TCRdb holds only the in-frame ones, with some missing. The sample comprises 95,000 to 150,000 clones, roughly 84% of which are singletons, and approximately 3.9% rests with the top ten. Membership in each cohort depended on participant-reported clinical history.

The TCR comes from a woman in her twenties or thirties who had recovered from COVID-19. The sequencing input was PBMCs or T cells enriched from blood (not recorded which). V and J are TRBV7-9 and TRBJ2-1; D ambiguous. The CDR3 loop reads CASSFGTPGQFF. The CDR3 bases are TGTGCCAGCAGCTTCGGCACTCCGGGGCAGTTCTTC.